This is a list of T cell receptor beta chains from one sample in a study of CD8 T cells in Susac syndrome. TCRdb recomputed calls from the immunoSEQ multiplex PCR reads with MiXCR, one row per CDR3 protein. Among about 140,000 distinct CDR3 sequences listed, roughly 96% were seen once. Sequenced: CD4+ T cells from PBMCs. These receptors came from a human donor with multiple sclerosis. The CDR3 runs from the conserved cysteine through the conserved F or W. The order of the fields is D gene, CDR3 length, J gene, V gene, clone size, CDR3 protein, CDR3 DNA. The D gene is left open where the match is weak. Some rows have no size entry. The others give once, few or many, or a class for an expanded clone.

d_call: -; cdr3_length: 14; j_call: TRBJ1-5; v_call: TRBV28; clone_size: -; cdr3_aa: CASSLGQVGQPQHF; cdr3_nt: TGTGCCAGCAGTTTAGGCCAGGTTGGTCAGCCCCAGCATTTT
d_call: -; cdr3_length: 11; j_call: TRBJ1-1; v_call: TRBV6-5; clone_size: -; cdr3_aa: CASRLDTEAFF; cdr3_nt: TGTGCCAGCAGGCTCGACACTGAAGCTTTCTTT
d_call: -; cdr3_length: 13; j_call: TRBJ1-4; v_call: TRBV6-5; clone_size: -; cdr3_aa: CASSYVPGDELFF; cdr3_nt: TGTGCCAGCAGTTATGTCCCGGGTGACGAACTGTTTTTT
d_call: -; cdr3_length: 13; j_call: TRBJ2-3; v_call: TRBV29-1; clone_size: -; cdr3_aa: CSVDRQTTDTQYF; cdr3_nt: TGCAGCGTTGACCGGCAGACCACAGATACGCAGTATTTT
d_call: -; cdr3_length: 11; j_call: TRBJ2-5; v_call: TRBV20-1; clone_size: -; cdr3_aa: CSAKAEETQYF; cdr3_nt: TGCAGTGCCAAAGCCGAGGAGACCCAGTACTTC
d_call: -; cdr3_length: 15; j_call: TRBJ2-3; v_call: TRBV5-1; clone_size: -; cdr3_aa: CASSLASPITDTQYF; cdr3_nt: TGCGCCAGCAGCTTGGCCTCGCCGATAACAGATACGCAGTATTTT
d_call: -; cdr3_length: 15; j_call: TRBJ2-7; v_call: TRBV4-1; clone_size: -; cdr3_aa: CASSQEAGDPTKQYF; cdr3_nt: TGCGCCAGCAGCCAAGAGGCAGGGGACCCTACGAAGCAGTACTTC
d_call: -; cdr3_length: 14; j_call: TRBJ2-7; v_call: TRBV2; clone_size: -; cdr3_aa: CASREGMGTYEQYF; cdr3_nt: TGTGCCAGCAGGGAGGGTATGGGGACCTACGAGCAGTACTTC
d_call: -; cdr3_length: 14; j_call: TRBJ1-1; v_call: TRBV5-6; clone_size: -; cdr3_aa: CASRLPGRNTEAFF; cdr3_nt: TGTGCCAGCAGACTACCAGGACGGAACACTGAAGCTTTCTTT
d_call: TRBD2; cdr3_length: 13; j_call: TRBJ2-7; v_call: TRBV3-1; clone_size: -; cdr3_aa: CASSRGGLAEQYF; cdr3_nt: TGTGCCAGCAGCCGGGGGGGACTTGCCGAGCAGTACTTC
d_call: -; cdr3_length: 14; j_call: TRBJ1-2; v_call: TRBV20-1; clone_size: -; cdr3_aa: CSALTATANYGYTF; cdr3_nt: TGCAGTGCTTTGACAGCGACAGCTAACTATGGCTACACCTTC
d_call: TRBD1; cdr3_length: 15; j_call: TRBJ1-2; v_call: TRBV4-3; clone_size: once; cdr3_aa: CASSQDLDRGRGYTF; cdr3_nt: TGCGCCAGCAGCCAAGATTTGGACAGGGGTCGTGGCTACACCTTC
d_call: -; cdr3_length: 13; j_call: TRBJ2-5; v_call: TRBV20-1; clone_size: -; cdr3_aa: CSASDLSGNWEYF; cdr3_nt: TGCAGTGCTAGTGACCTCTCCGGAAATTGGGAGTACTTC
d_call: -; cdr3_length: 15; j_call: TRBJ2-3; v_call: TRBV5-1; clone_size: -; cdr3_aa: CASSLGLEGGNTQYF; cdr3_nt: TGCGCCAGCAGCTTGGGACTAGAGGGCGGGAATACGCAGTATTTT
d_call: -; cdr3_length: 15; j_call: TRBJ2-1; v_call: TRBV20-1; clone_size: -; cdr3_aa: CSAEVAGSSYNEQFF; cdr3_nt: TGCAGTGCTGAGGTGGCGGGGAGCTCCTACAATGAGCAGTTCTTC
d_call: -; cdr3_length: 14; j_call: TRBJ2-7; v_call: TRBV29-1; clone_size: -; cdr3_aa: CSVVSGDRGYEQYF; cdr3_nt: TGCAGCGTTGTTTCTGGGGATCGTGGCTACGAGCAGTACTTC
d_call: -; cdr3_length: 16; j_call: TRBJ1-6; v_call: TRBV9; clone_size: once; cdr3_aa: CASSRGTPRGDSPLHF; cdr3_nt: TGTGCCAGCAGCCGCGGGACACCCCGAGGGGATTCACCCCTCCACTTT
d_call: -; cdr3_length: 13; j_call: TRBJ1-2; v_call: TRBV2; clone_size: -; cdr3_aa: CASNRRALYGYTF; cdr3_nt: TGTGCCAGCAACCGAAGGGCCCTCTATGGCTACACCTTC
d_call: -; cdr3_length: 16; j_call: TRBJ2-6; v_call: TRBV23-1; clone_size: -; cdr3_aa: CASTPWDCPGANVLTF; cdr3_nt: TGCGCCAGCACCCCGTGGGACTGCCCTGGGGCCAACGTCCTGACTTTC
d_call: TRBD2; cdr3_length: 12; j_call: TRBJ2-1; v_call: TRBV19; clone_size: -; cdr3_aa: CASSSGGNEQFF; cdr3_nt: TGTGCCAGTAGTAGCGGGGGGAATGAGCAGTTCTTC
d_call: TRBD1; cdr3_length: 18; j_call: TRBJ2-3; v_call: TRBV5-1; clone_size: -; cdr3_aa: CASSHRPQRDSPTDTQYF; cdr3_nt: TGCGCCAGCAGCCATCGACCCCAACGGGACAGTCCCACAGATACGCAGTATTTT
d_call: -; cdr3_length: 14; j_call: TRBJ2-3; v_call: TRBV24-1; clone_size: -; cdr3_aa: CATSDAGRTDTQYF; cdr3_nt: TGTGCCACCAGTGATGCCGGCCGCACAGATACGCAGTATTTT
d_call: TRBD1; cdr3_length: 15; j_call: TRBJ2-7; v_call: TRBV6-5; clone_size: -; cdr3_aa: CASSYLTGGFYEQYF; cdr3_nt: TGTGCCAGCAGTTACTTAACAGGGGGATTCTACGAGCAGTACTTC
d_call: TRBD2; cdr3_length: 14; j_call: TRBJ2-1; v_call: TRBV15; clone_size: -; cdr3_aa: CATRFGLADNEQFF; cdr3_nt: TGTGCCACCAGATTTGGACTAGCGGACAATGAGCAGTTCTTC
d_call: TRBD2; cdr3_length: 22; j_call: TRBJ2-3; v_call: TRBV28; clone_size: -; cdr3_aa: CASSLVVEKGLAGVEDTDTQYF; cdr3_nt: TGTGCCAGCAGTTTAGTGGTTGAGAAGGGACTAGCGGGAGTAGAAGACACAGATACGCAGTATTTT
d_call: TRBD1; cdr3_length: 17; j_call: TRBJ2-1; v_call: TRBV24-1; clone_size: -; cdr3_aa: CATSGAGLGQTYNEQFF; cdr3_nt: TGTGCCACCAGTGGCGCTGGATTGGGACAGACCTACAATGAGCAGTTCTTC
d_call: TRBD2; cdr3_length: 15; j_call: TRBJ2-3; v_call: TRBV7-2; clone_size: -; cdr3_aa: CASSRTSGSGDTQYF; cdr3_nt: TGTGCCAGCAGCCGGACTAGCGGGAGTGGAGATACGCAGTATTTT